The rows below give T cell receptor beta chains drawn from one sample of a study of T cells in Graves' hyperthyroidism and ophthalmopathy. TCRdb independently ran MiXCR on the multiplex PCR reads; one entry per CDR3 protein. The sample includes 400,000 to 550,000 distinct CDR3 sequences, approximately 25% of them seen just once. Sample: blood. The receptors were sampled from a woman in her twenties or thirties with Graves' ophthalmopathy. Both conserved end residues are part of each CDR3. The D gene is left open where the match is weak. Some rows have no size entry. The others give once, few or many, or a class for an expanded clone.

size	V	D	J	CDR3	DNA
few	TRBV6-1	NA	TRBJ1-1	CASQDELNTEAFF	TGTGCCAGTCAAGACGAGCTGAACACTGAAGCTTTCTTT
NA	TRBV20-1	TRBD1	TRBJ1-5	CSARTGANQPQHF	TGCAGTGCTAGGACAGGGGCCAATCAGCCCCAGCATTTT
NA	TRBV12-3/TRBV12-4	NA	TRBJ1-1	CASGPMNTEAFF	TGTGCCAGCGGACCCATGAACACTGAAGCTTTCTTT
many	TRBV11-3	NA	TRBJ1-1	CASSLRSGGTEAFF	TGTGCCAGCAGCCTGCGGTCGGGGGGCACTGAAGCTTTCTTT
few	TRBV11-1	NA	TRBJ1-5	CASSLDRENSNQPQHF	TGTGCCAGCAGCTTAGACCGGGAAAATAGCAATCAGCCCCAGCATTTT
many	TRBV2	NA	TRBJ1-2	CASSEARQGEGYTF	TGTGCCAGCAGTGAAGCGCGGCAGGGTGAAGGCTACACCTTC
many	TRBV18	NA	TRBJ2-7	CASSPPAGRTYEQYF	TGTGCCAGCTCACCACCGGCGGGACGGACCTACGAGCAGTACTTC
NA	TRBV10-3	NA	TRBJ2-3	CAISTTLGVTDTQYF	TGTGCCATCAGCACTACTCTCGGAGTTACAGATACGCAGTATTTT
NA	TRBV12-3/TRBV12-4	NA	TRBJ1-2	CASSLVAGTYGYTF	TGTGCCAGCAGTTTAGTTGCCGGGACCTATGGCTACACCTTC
NA	TRBV12-3/TRBV12-4	TRBD2	TRBJ2-5	CASSFWTSGVQETQYF	TGTGCCAGCAGTTTCTGGACTAGCGGGGTCCAAGAGACCCAGTACTTC
many	TRBV20-1	TRBD1	TRBJ1-2	CSALDRAGGYTF	TGCAGTGCTTTGGACAGGGCTGGTGGCTACACCTTC
many	TRBV29-1	NA	TRBJ2-7	CSVEDPSDEQYF	TGCAGCGTTGAAGACCCTAGTGACGAGCAGTACTTC
few	TRBV28	NA	TRBJ2-7	CASSQDTRGDYEQYF	TGTGCCAGCAGCCAAGACACCAGGGGTGACTACGAGCAGTACTTC
many	TRBV29-1	NA	TRBJ2-2	CSVSWTAPGELFF	TGCAGCGTTTCATGGACGGCCCCCGGGGAGCTGTTTTTT
many	TRBV19	TRBD1	TRBJ1-1	CASRADRGRTEAFF	TGTGCCAGTAGGGCTGACAGGGGGAGGACTGAAGCTTTCTTT
few	TRBV29-1	TRBD1	TRBJ1-1	CSVVGGQLSEAFF	TGCAGCGTTGTAGGGGGCCAATTATCAGAAGCTTTCTTT
NA	TRBV27	NA	TRBJ1-3	CASSLKVVGRTEDDTIYF	TGTGCCAGCAGTTTGAAGGTGGTTGGGAGAACGGAGGATGACACCATATATTTT
NA	TRBV18	NA	TRBJ1-1	CASSPKEYTEAFF	TGTGCCAGCTCACCAAAGGAGTACACTGAAGCTTTCTTT
many	TRBV5-1	TRBD1	TRBJ2-7	CASRGQGDSYEQYF	TGCGCCAGCAGGGGACAGGGGGACTCCTACGAGCAGTACTTC
many	TRBV6-1	TRBD1	TRBJ1-2	CASSATGLDYGYTF	TGTGCCAGCAGTGCGACAGGGCTTGACTATGGCTACACCTTC
many	TRBV18	NA	TRBJ1-1	CASSPRKGQNTEAFF	TGTGCCAGCTCACCACGAAAAGGACAGAACACTGAAGCTTTCTTT
many	TRBV4-3	NA	TRBJ1-1	CASSQMSYRAGRTEAFF	TGCGCCAGCAGCCAAATGAGTTATAGGGCAGGGAGGACTGAAGCTTTCTTT
many	TRBV27	NA	TRBJ2-5	CASSFREQETQYF	TGTGCCAGCAGTTTCCGGGAACAAGAGACCCAGTACTTC
many	TRBV28	TRBD1	TRBJ2-6	CASSSSRDRYSGANVLTF	TGTGCCAGCAGTTCCTCCCGGGACAGGTACTCTGGGGCCAACGTCCTGACTTTC
NA	TRBV2	NA	TRBJ1-5	CASSVINQPQHF	TGTGCCAGCAGTGTCATCAATCAGCCTCAGCATTTT
NA	TRBV6-1	NA	TRBJ1-2	CASRETGGSSGCTF	TGTGCCAGCAGAGAGACAGGTGGATCCTCTGGCTGCACCTTC